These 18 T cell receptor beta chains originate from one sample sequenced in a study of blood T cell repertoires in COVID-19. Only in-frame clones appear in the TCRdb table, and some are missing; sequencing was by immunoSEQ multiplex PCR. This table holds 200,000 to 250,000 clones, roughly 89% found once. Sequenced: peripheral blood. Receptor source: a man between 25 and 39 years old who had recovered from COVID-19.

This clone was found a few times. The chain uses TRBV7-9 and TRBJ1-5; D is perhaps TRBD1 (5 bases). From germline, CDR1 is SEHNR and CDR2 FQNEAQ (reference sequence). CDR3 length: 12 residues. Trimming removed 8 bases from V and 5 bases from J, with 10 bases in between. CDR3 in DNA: TGTGCCAGCGGACAAGAGGATCAGCCCCAGCATTTT. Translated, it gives CASGQEDQPQHF. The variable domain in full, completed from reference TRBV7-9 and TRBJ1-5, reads DTGVSQNPRHKITKRGQNVTFRCDPISEHNRLYWYRQTLGQGPEFLTYFQNEAQLEKSRLLSDRFSAERPKGSFSTLEIQRTEQGDSAMYLCASGQEDQPQHFGDGTRLSIL.

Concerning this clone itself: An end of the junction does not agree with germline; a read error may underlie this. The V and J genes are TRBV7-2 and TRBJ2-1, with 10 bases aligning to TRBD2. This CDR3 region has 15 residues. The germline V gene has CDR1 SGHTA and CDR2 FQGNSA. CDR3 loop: CASSLDSGGYSEQFF. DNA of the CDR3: TGTGCCAGCAGCTTAGATAGCGGGGGGTACAGTGAGCAGTTCTTC. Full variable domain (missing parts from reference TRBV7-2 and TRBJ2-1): GAGVSQSPSNKVTEKGKDVELRCDPISGHTALYWYRQSLGQGLEFLIYFQGNSAPDKSGLPSDRFSAERTGGSVSTLTIQRTQQEDSAVYLCASSLDSGGYSEQFFGPGTRLTVL.

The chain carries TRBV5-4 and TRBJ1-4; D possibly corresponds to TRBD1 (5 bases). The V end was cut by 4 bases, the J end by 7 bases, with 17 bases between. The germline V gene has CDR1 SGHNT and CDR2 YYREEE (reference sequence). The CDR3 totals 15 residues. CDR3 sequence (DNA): TGTGCCAGCAGCCCGCGGGGCCCCGGGAGTGAAAAACTGTTTTTT. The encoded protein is CASSPRGPGSEKLFF.

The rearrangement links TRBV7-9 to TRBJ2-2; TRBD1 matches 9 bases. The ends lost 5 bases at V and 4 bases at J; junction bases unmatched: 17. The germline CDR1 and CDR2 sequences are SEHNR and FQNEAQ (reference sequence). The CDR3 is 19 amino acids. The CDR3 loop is CASSHPQGATPRGTGELFF. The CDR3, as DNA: TGTGCCAGCAGCCATCCACAGGGGGCAACCCCGAGAGGCACCGGGGAGCTGTTTTTT.

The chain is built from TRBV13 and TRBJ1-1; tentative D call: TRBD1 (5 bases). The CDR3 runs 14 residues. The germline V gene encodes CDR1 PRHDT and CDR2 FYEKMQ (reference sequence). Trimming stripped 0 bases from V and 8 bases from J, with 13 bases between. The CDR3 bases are TGTGCCAGCAGCTTAGGCCAGGGAATTGTAGAAGCTTTCTTT. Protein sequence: CASSLGQGIVEAFF.

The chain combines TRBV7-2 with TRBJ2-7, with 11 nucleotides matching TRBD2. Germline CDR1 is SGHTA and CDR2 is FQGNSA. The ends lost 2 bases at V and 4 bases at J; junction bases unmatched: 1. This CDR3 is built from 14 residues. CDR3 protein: CASSLLAGGYEQYF. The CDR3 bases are TGTGCCAGCAGCTTACTAGCGGGGGGTTACGAGCAGTACTTC.

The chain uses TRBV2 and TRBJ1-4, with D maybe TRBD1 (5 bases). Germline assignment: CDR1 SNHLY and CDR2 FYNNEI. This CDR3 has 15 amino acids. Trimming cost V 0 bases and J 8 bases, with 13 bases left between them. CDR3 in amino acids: CASSEARAGREKLFF. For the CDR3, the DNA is TGTGCCAGCAGTGAAGCTAGGGCAGGGAGGGAAAAACTGTTTTTT.

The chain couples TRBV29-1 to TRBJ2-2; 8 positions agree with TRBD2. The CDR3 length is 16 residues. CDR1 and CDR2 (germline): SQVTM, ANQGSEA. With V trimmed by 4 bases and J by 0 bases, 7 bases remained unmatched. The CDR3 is CSVGSGGAANTGELFF. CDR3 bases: TGCAGCGTTGGCAGCGGGGGTGCCGCGAACACCGGGGAGCTGTTTTTT.

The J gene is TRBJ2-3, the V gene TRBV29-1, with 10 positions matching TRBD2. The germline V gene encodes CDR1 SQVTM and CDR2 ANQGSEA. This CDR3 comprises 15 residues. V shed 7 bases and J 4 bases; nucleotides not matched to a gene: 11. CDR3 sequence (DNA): TGCAGCGGAATAAGCGGGGGGGCCGAATCAGATACGCAGTATTTT. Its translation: CSGISGGAESDTQYF.

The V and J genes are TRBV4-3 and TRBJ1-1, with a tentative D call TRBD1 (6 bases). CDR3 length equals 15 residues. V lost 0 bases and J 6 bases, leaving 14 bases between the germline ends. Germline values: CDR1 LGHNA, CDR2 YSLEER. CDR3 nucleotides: TGCGCCAGCAGCCAAGACCCGCAGGGGTGGGCTGAAGCTTTCTTT. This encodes CASSQDPQGWAEAFF.

The CDR3 protein is CASISDRGGYEQYF. Here the CDR3 DNA reads TGTGCCAGCATCTCAGACCGGGGGGGTTACGAGCAGTACTTC. The V and J genes are TRBV6-5 and TRBJ2-7; TRBD2 matches at 8 bases. Germline trimming cut 7 bases from V and 4 bases from J; bases unmatched to any gene: 9. The V gene's germline CDR1 is MNHEY and CDR2 SVGAGI. The CDR3 is 14 amino acids.

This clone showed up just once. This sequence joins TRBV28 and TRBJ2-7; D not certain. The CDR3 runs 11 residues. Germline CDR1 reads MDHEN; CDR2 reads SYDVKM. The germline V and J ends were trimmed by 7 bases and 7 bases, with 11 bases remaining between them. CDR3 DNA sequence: TGTGCCAGCACCCTTCTGAGGGAGCAGTACTTC. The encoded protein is CASTLLREQYF.

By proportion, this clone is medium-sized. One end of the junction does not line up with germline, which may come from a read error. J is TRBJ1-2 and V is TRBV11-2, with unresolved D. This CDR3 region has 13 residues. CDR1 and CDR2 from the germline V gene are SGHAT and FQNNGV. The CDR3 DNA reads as TGTGCCAGCAGCTTATCTCCCCCGACAAAACCTTACTTC. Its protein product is CASSLSPPTKPYF. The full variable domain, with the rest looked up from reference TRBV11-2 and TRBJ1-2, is EAGVAQSPRYKIIEKRQSVAFWCNPISGHATLYWYQQILGQGPKLLIQFQNNGVVDDSQLPKDRFSAERLKGVDSTLKIQPAKLEDSAVYLCASSLSPPTKPYFGSGTRLTVV.

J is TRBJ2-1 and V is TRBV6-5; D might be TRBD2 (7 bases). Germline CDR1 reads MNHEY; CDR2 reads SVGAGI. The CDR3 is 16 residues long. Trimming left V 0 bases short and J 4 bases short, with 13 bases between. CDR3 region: CASSYSAGALYNEQFF. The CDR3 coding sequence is TGTGCCAGCAGTTACTCGGCGGGGGCTCTTTACAATGAGCAGTTCTTC.

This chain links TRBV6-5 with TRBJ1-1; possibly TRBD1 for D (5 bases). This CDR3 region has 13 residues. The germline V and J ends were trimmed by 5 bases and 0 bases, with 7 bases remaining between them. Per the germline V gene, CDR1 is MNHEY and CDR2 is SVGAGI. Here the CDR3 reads CASSKQVNTEAFF. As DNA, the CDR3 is TGTGCCAGCAGTAAACAGGTGAACACTGAAGCTTTCTTT.

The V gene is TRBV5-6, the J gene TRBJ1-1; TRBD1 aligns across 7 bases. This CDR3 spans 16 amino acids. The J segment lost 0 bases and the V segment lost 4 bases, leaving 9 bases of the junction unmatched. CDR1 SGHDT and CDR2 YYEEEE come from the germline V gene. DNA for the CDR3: TGTGCCAGCAGCAGCCGGGACAGACTCATGAACACTGAAGCTTTCTTT. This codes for CASSSRDRLMNTEAFF.

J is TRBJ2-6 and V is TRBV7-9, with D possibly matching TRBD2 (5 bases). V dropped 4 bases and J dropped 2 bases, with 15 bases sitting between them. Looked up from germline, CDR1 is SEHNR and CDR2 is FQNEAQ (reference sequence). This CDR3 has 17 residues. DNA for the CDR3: TGTGCCAGCAGCTCCCAGCCCCGGGGTACTGGGGCCAACGTCCTGACTTTC. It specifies CASSSQPRGTGANVLTF.

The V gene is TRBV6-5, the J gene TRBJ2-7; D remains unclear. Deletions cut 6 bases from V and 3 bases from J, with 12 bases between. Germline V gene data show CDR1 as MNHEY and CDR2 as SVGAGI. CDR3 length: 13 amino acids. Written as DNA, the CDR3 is TGTGCCAGCAGGCAGACAAACAGCTACGAGCAGTACTTC. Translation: CASRQTNSYEQYF.